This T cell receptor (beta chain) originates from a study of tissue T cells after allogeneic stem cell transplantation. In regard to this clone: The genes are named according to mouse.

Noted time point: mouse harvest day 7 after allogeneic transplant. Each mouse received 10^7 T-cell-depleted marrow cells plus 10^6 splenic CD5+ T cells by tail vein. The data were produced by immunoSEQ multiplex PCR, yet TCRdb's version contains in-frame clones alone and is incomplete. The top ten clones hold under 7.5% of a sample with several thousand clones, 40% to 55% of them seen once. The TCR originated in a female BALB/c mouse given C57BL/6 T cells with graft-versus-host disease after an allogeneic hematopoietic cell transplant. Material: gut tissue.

The DNA read from the CDR3 is TGTGCCAGCAGCTTAGACAGGGGGCGCGGGGCTGAGCAGTTC. Residues: CASSLDRGRGAEQF. In full, the CDR3 is CASSLDRGRGAEQFF. V gene TRBV3 combines with J gene TRBJ2-1; TRBD1 aligns across 9 bases. The observed sequence ends 1 residue before the CDR3 terminus, with the missing tail filled in from the germline J gene. Losses at the gene ends were 1 base for V and 7 bases for J; bases not matched to a gene: 5. CDR3 size: 15 residues. Germline V gives CDR1 SNHLY, CDR2 FYNGKV (reference sequence).